Each of the 9 T cell receptor beta chains below was sequenced from the same sample in a study of cytomegalovirus exposure and HLA in healthy donors. Primers: 60 Vbeta forward and 13 Jbeta reverse. Measured with immunoSEQ multiplex PCR; TCRdb has only the in-frame clones, and not every one. Among over 150,000 clones listed, approximately 80% were seen once. Sequenced sample: PBMCs. Receptors originate from a man younger than 40 in good health and CMV-seronegative.

This clone has just one count. The J gene is TRBJ2-1, the V gene TRBV19; 8 bases align to TRBD1. Germline V CDR1 and CDR2: LNHDA, SQIVND (reference sequence). The CDR3 contains 16 residues. V was pared by 6 bases and J by 0 bases, with 7 bases of the junction left unmatched. CDR3 nucleotide sequence: TGTGCCAGTAGGGACAGGGATGAACTCTCCTACAATGAGCAGTTCTTC. It specifies CASRDRDELSYNEQFF.

In its sample, this clone was seen a few times. V and J are TRBV7-2 and TRBJ1-5; a weak D match, TRBD1 (6 bases). Germline V gives CDR1 SGHTA, CDR2 FQGNSA. CDR3 length equals 15 residues. Trimming left V 1 base short and J 16 bases short, with 23 bases between. The CDR3 bases are TGTGCCAGCAGCTTAGGGAGCATAAGGGACACGACCTTCCATTTT. Encoded protein: CASSLGSIRDTTFHF. The entire variable domain, with the rest obtained from reference TRBV7-2 and TRBJ1-5, is as follows: GAGVSQSPSNKVTEKGKDVELRCDPISGHTALYWYRQSLGQGLEFLIYFQGNSAPDKSGLPSDRFSAERTGGSVSTLTIQRTQQEDSAVYLCASSLGSIRDTTFHFGDGTRLSIL.

This sequence joins TRBV28 and TRBJ1-2; 9 bases fit TRBD1. V trimming: 7 bases; J trimming: 4 bases; junction bases outside the gene matches: 10. Germline-derived CDR1 and CDR2 are MDHEN and SYDVKM. The CDR3 loop spans 15 amino acids. The CDR3 coding sequence is TGTGCCAGCAAGCACGGGACAGGGAACTTCTATGGCTACACCTTC. Protein: CASKHGTGNFYGYTF.

V and J are TRBV9 and TRBJ2-2, with D perhaps TRBD2 (6 bases). V lost 1 base and J 6 bases, leaving 13 bases between the germline ends. The CDR3 runs 15 residues. Germline values: CDR1 SGDLS, CDR2 YYNGEE. In DNA form, the CDR3 reads TGTGCCAGCAGCGTAAGATGGCGGGGCGCCGGGGAGCTGTTTTTT. Its protein is CASSVRWRGAGELFF.

This chain links TRBV6-6 with TRBJ2-7; 8 nucleotides line up with TRBD2. V trimming: 2 bases; J trimming: 3 bases; junction bases outside the gene matches: 9. CDR1 is MNHNY and CDR2 is SVGAGI in the germline V gene (reference sequence). The CDR3 runs to 16 residues. CDR3 region: CASSYGRAREGYEQYF. In DNA, the CDR3 is TGTGCCAGCAGTTACGGGAGGGCCCGGGAGGGCTACGAGCAGTACTTC.

In this sample, this clone turned up a few times. The V gene is TRBV9, the J gene TRBJ2-7; 7 bases agree with TRBD1. CDR3 size: 16 residues. The germline CDR1 and CDR2 sequences are SGDLS and YYNGEE. Trimming removed 0 bases from V and 3 bases from J; junction bases left unmatched: 9. This CDR3 reads CASSVAGQATYYEQYF. The CDR3 nucleotides are TGTGCCAGCAGCGTAGCTGGACAGGCAACCTACTACGAGCAGTACTTC.

This chain joins TRBV7-9 and TRBJ2-5; 7 bases align to TRBD2. This CDR3 has 14 residues. Trimming at V came to 5 bases and at J to 1 base, leaving 4 bases not matched to a gene. The germline gives CDR1 SEHNR, CDR2 FQNEAQ (reference sequence). The CDR3 DNA is TGTGCCAGCAGCCGTGGGGGGGGCCAAGAGACCCAGTACTTC. This encodes CASSRGGGQETQYF.

The CDR3 loop reads CAGSGTAYEQYF. The CDR3 DNA reads TGTGCCGGCTCCGGGACAGCCTACGAGCAGTACTTC. J is TRBJ2-7 and V is TRBV7-9, with 7 bases fitting TRBD1. The CDR3 is 12 residues long. With 11 bases clipped from V and 2 bases from J, the junction kept 6 bases outside the gene matches. CDR1 is SEHNR, CDR2 FQNEAQ, per germline (reference sequence). The entire variable domain, with the rest obtained from reference TRBV7-9 and TRBJ2-7, is as follows: DTGVSQNPRHKITKRGQNVTFRCDPISEHNRLYWYRQTLGQGPEFLTYFQNEAQLEKSRLLSDRFSAERPKGSFSTLEIQRTEQGDSAMYLCAGSGTAYEQYFGPGTRLTVT.

This sequence joins TRBV6-1 and TRBJ2-7; 12 bases are a match to TRBD2. The germline gives CDR1 MNHNS, CDR2 SASEGT. V lost 4 bases and J lost 3; bases outside the gene matches: 7. CDR3 length: 16 residues. CDR3 residues: CASSARRLAGDYEQYF. CDR3 sequence (DNA): TGTGCCAGCAGTGCGAGACGACTAGCGGGAGACTACGAGCAGTACTTC.